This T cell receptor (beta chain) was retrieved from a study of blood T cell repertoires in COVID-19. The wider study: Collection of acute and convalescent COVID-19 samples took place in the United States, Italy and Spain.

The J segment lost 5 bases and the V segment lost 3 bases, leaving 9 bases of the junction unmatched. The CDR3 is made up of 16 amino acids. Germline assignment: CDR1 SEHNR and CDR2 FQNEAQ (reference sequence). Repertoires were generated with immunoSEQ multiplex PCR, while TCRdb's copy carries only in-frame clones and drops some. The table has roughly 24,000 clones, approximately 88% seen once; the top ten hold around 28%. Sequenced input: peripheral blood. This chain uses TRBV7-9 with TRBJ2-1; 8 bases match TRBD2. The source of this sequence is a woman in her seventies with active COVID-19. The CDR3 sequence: CASSFTVGGAHNEQFF. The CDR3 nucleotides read TGTGCCAGCAGCTTTACTGTCGGGGGGGCCCACAATGAGCAGTTCTTC. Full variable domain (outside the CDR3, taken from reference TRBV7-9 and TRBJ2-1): DTGVSQNPRHKITKRGQNVTFRCDPISEHNRLYWYRQTLGQGPEFLTYFQNEAQLEKSRLLSDRFSAERPKGSFSTLEIQRTEQGDSAMYLCASSFTVGGAHNEQFFGPGTRLTVL.